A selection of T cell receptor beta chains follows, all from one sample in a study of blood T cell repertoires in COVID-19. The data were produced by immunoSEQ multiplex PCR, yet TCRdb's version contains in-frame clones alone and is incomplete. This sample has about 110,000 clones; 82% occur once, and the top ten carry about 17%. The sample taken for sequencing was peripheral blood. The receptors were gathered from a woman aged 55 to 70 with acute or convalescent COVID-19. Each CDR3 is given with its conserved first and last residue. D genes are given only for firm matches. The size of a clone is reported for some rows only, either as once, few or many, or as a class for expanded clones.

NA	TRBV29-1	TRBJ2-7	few	CSVEVRQGRAYEQYF	TGCAGCGTTGAAGTTCGGCAGGGCAGAGCCTACGAGCAGTACTTC
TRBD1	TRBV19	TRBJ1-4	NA	CASSIRQGWSNEKLFF	TGTGCCAGTAGCATAAGACAGGGTTGGTCTAATGAAAAACTGTTTTTT
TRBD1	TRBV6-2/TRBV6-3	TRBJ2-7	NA	CASSWGQGSYEQYF	TGTGCCAGCAGTTGGGGACAGGGATCCTACGAGCAGTACTTC
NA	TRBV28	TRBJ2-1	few	CASSLGREQFF	TGTGCCAGCAGCCTTGGTCGGGAGCAGTTCTTC
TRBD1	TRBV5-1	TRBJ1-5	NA	CASKQTGDSNQPQHF	TGCGCCAGCAAGCAGACAGGGGATAGCAATCAGCCCCAGCATTTT
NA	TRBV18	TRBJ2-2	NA	CASSQGHTGELFF	TGTGCCAGCTCACAGGGGCACACCGGGGAGCTGTTTTTT
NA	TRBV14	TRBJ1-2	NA	CASSQRLTGYYTF	TGTGCCAGCAGCCAGCGATTGACAGGTTACTACACCTTC
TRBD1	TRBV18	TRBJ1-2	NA	CASSPQGATYGYTF	TGTGCCAGCTCACCACAGGGGGCGACCTATGGCTACACCTTC
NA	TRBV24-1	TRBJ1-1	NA	CATSDWGGTEAFF	TGTGCCACCAGTGATTGGGGGGGCACTGAAGCTTTCTTT
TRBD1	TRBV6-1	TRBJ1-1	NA	CASSTTGGTEAFF	TGTGCCAGCAGTACGACAGGGGGCACTGAAGCTTTCTTT